This T cell receptor beta chain is from a study of CD8+ T cells in alopecia areata. Regarding this clone: Its cognate antigen is unknown.

Findings and limits, study-wide: The study found TCR sharing across patients less clear than in mice, possibly for HLA reasons. Tofacitinib yielded significantly lower scalp clonality and fewer expanded CD8+ clones among the top 100. It was observed that many expanded lesional clones persisted in scalp and blood during tofacitinib.

Germline V gives CDR1 SGHDN, CDR2 FVKESK. The CDR3 totals 16 residues. V gave up 0 bases and J gave up 2 bases, with 11 bases separating them. Noted treatment: oral pan-JAK inhibitor, 5-10 mg twice daily. Researchers gathered lesional scalp punch biopsies and peripheral blood from patients with alopecia areata. Reverse transcribed after extraction, RNA yielded cDNA as the sequencing template. Clones were read by immunoSEQ multiplex PCR, and TCRdb kept only the in-frame ones, dropping some. Here the sample spans 170,000 or so clones, about three fifths being singletons. The sequence was collected from a human donor with alopecia areata. The input for sequencing was CD8+ T cells sorted from blood, taken at week 24, from a patient treated with tofacitinib. The V and J genes are TRBV14 and TRBJ1-3, with D possibly TRBD1 on 5 matching bases. The CDR3 DNA reads TGTGCCAGCAGCCAAGATTGGCAGGGTGCTGGAAACACCATATATTTT. It translates to CASSQDWQGAGNTIYF.